The next 10 T cell receptor beta chains were all read from a single sample in a study of cytomegalovirus exposure and HLA in healthy donors. Both 60 Vbeta primers and 13 Jbeta primers went into the PCR. Data came from immunoSEQ multiplex PCR; TCRdb stores just in-frame clones and leaves some out. The table records over 50,000 clones, around 89% of them present only once. The sample comprised PBMCs. Receptors were obtained from a man aged 25 to 40 in good health and CMV-seropositive.

V usage is TRBV19 and J usage is TRBJ2-5; tentatively, D is TRBD2 (6 bases). Germline V gene lookup returns CDR1 LNHDA and CDR2 SQIVND (reference sequence). V lost 2 bases and J 5 bases, leaving 9 bases between the germline ends. The length of the CDR3 is 13 residues. The CDR3 here is CASSILARETQYF. CDR3 nucleotides: TGTGCCAGTAGTATACTAGCGCGGGAGACCCAGTACTTC.

This clone was counted a few times. V gene TRBV6-1 combines with J gene TRBJ2-7, with D possibly being TRBD2 (5 bases). V lost 7 bases and J lost 6, with 13 bases in between. Germline values: CDR1 MNHNS, CDR2 SASEGT. This CDR3 is 12 amino acids long. CDR3 sequence: CASTVPGSEQYF. DNA for the CDR3: TGTGCCAGCACGGTGCCGGGATCCGAGCAGTACTTC.

This sequence joins TRBV28 and TRBJ1-6; D remains unclear. CDR3 length: 12 residues. CDR1 is MDHEN and CDR2 is SYDVKM in the germline V gene. With 6 bases removed from V and 10 bases from J, the gap between germline ends came to 10 bases. CDR3: CASSSRESPLHF. As DNA, the CDR3 is TGTGCCAGCAGCTCTAGGGAGTCACCCCTCCACTTT. Full variable domain (missing parts from reference TRBV28 and TRBJ1-6): DVKVTQSSRYLVKRTGEKVFLECVQDMDHENMFWYRQDPGLGLRLIYFSYDVKMKEKGDIPEGYSVSREKKERFSLILESASTNQTSMYLCASSSRESPLHFGNGTRLTVT.

V usage is TRBV18 and J usage is TRBJ1-1; D unclear. The V gene lost 3 bases and the J gene lost 1 base, with 3 bases spanning the gap. Looked up from germline, CDR1 is KGHSH and CDR2 is LQKENI. CDR3 length: 12 amino acids. The CDR3 here is CASSPGNTEAFF. The CDR3 region has the DNA TGTGCCAGCTCACCCGGGAACACTGAAGCTTTCTTT. The full variable domain, in which reference TRBV18 and TRBJ1-1 provide the parts outside the CDR3, is NAGVMQNPRHLVRRRGQEARLRCSPMKGHSHVYWYRQLPEEGLKFMVYLQKENIIDESGMPKERFSAEFPKEGPSILRIQQVVRGDSAAYFCASSPGNTEAFFGQGTRLTVV.

The CDR3 nucleotides read TGTGCCAGTAAATTGGCGGGAGTAAATACCGGGGAGCTGTTTTTT. Amino acids: CASKLAGVNTGELFF. This chain joins TRBV19 and TRBJ2-2; 7 bases fit TRBD2. This CDR3 is built from 15 residues. From germline, CDR1 is LNHDA and CDR2 SQIVND (reference sequence). Losses at the gene ends were 7 bases for V and 5 bases for J; bases not matched to a gene: 10.

The chain carries TRBV10-3 and TRBJ1-2, with 11 bases fitting TRBD1. CDR3 size: 14 residues. V shed 0 bases, J shed 7 bases, and the junction held 1 base outside the gene matches. Germline CDR1 is ENHRY and CDR2 is SYGVKD. CDR3 DNA sequence: TGTGCCATCAGTGAGTCTGGGACAGGGGGTGGCTACACCTTC. Translation gives CAISESGTGGGYTF.

The CDR3 DNA reads TGTGCTAGTGGGGACAACTCCTACGAGCAGTACTTC. It yields the protein CASGDNSYEQYF. V is TRBV12-5 and J is TRBJ2-7; TRBD1 might be the D (5 bases). CDR1 is LGHNT and CDR2 is FRNRAP in the germline V gene. Trimming stripped 6 bases from V and 0 bases from J, with 6 bases between. This CDR3 is 12 amino acids long.

This sequence joins TRBV4-1 and TRBJ2-7, with a weak D call TRBD1 (5 bases). This CDR3 has 14 amino acids. V shed 0 bases and J shed 1 base, with 7 bases lying between them. Germline CDR1 is MGHRA and CDR2 is YSYEKL. CDR3 DNA sequence: TGCGCCAGCAGCCAAGAAAGACAGTCCTACGAGCAGTACTTC. Residues: CASSQERQSYEQYF.

This chain uses TRBV28 with TRBJ1-4; the D is unclear. The CDR3 runs 15 residues. Trimming stripped 6 bases from V and 7 bases from J, with 18 bases between. Germline-derived CDR1 and CDR2 are MDHEN and SYDVKM. The CDR3: CASSPRGGMGEKLFF. The CDR3 nucleotides read TGTGCCAGCAGCCCTCGGGGAGGGATGGGTGAAAAACTGTTTTTT.

The gene calls are TRBV11-3 and TRBJ2-2, with TRBD1 as a possible D gene (6 bases). The germline V gene has CDR1 SGHNT and CDR2 YENEEA. The CDR3 sequence is 13 residues long. V was pared by 5 bases and J by 3 bases, with 7 bases between. CDR3 DNA sequence: TGTGCCAGCAGCCGGACAGACACCGGGGAGCTGTTTTTT. It translates to CASSRTDTGELFF.